This T cell receptor beta chain comes out of a study of blood T cells in healthy people across ages. Germline V lookup: CDR1 LNHNV, CDR2 YYDKDF (reference sequence). The CDR3 covers 16 residues. V was clipped by 1 base and J by 4 bases; unmatched bases: 8. Together with a sample-barcoded 5' primer, a J-beta primer mix was included in a second PCR lasting about 6 to 11 cycles. TCRdb analysed the 5' RACE reads with MiXCR anew, one entry per CDR3 protein. The table has roughly 1,500,000 distinct CDR3 sequences, roughly 32% seen once. This clonotype was seen only a few times. Sequenced sample: blood. This clonotype was sampled from a woman between 25 and 40 years old in good health. The V gene is TRBV15, the J gene TRBJ2-5, with 8 positions matching TRBD2. In DNA, the CDR3 is TGTGCCACCAGCAGAGTAGTCGGCCTAGCGGGAGAGACCCAGTACTTC. It specifies CATSRVVGLAGETQYF.